This entry describes one T cell receptor (beta chain). Antigen unknown. This record belongs to a study of beta chain features in type 1 diabetes. Expressed TCRB transcripts were sequenced after all isolated RNA was converted to cDNA. The table came from immunoSEQ multiplex PCR; TCRdb's copy has only in-frame clones and leaves some out. This table has under 250,000 clones, approximately 14% appearing once. Overall study results and limits: Significant though moderate, a shortening of TCRB CDR3s appeared in all four CD4+ subsets of Type 1 diabetes patients.

Germline V gene lookup returns CDR1 GTSNPN and CDR2 SVGIG (reference sequence). The CDR3 has 14 amino acids. Trimming took 1 base from V and 10 from J, leaving 14 bases between them. Sequenced: naive CD4+ T cells from blood. The sequence derives from a man between 25 and 39 years old with type 1 diabetes. J is TRBJ1-6 and V is TRBV30; perhaps TRBD1 as D (6 bases). CDR3 sequence: CAWSANRVSSPLHF. CDR3 DNA: TGTGCCTGGAGTGCGAACAGGGTCTCGTCACCCCTCCACTTT. The variable domain in full, completed from reference TRBV30 and TRBJ1-6, reads SQTIHQWPATLVQPVGSPLSLECTVEGTSNPNLYWYRQAAGRGLQLLFYSVGIGQISSEVPQNLSASRPQDRQFILSSKKLLLSDSGFYLCAWSANRVSSPLHFGNGTRLTVT.